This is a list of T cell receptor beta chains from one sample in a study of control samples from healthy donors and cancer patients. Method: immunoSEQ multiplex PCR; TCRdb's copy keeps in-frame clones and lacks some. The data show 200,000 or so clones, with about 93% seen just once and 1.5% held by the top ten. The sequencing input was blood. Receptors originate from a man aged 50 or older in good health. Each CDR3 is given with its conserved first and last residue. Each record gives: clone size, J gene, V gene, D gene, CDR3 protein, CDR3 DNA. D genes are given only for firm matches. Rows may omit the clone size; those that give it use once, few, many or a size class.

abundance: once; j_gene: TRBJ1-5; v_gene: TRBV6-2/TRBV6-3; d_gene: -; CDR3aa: CASSYRAPGVGQPQHF; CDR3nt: TGTGCCAGCAGTTACCGCGCACCCGGGGTTGGTCAGCCCCAGCATTTT
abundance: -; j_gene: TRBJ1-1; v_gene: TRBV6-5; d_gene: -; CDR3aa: CASSLGMNTEAFF; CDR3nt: TGTGCCAGCAGTCTAGGGATGAACACTGAAGCTTTCTTT
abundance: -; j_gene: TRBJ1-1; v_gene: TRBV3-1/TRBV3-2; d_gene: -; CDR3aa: CASSQGGVRNTEAFF; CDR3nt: TGTGCCAGCAGCCAAGGCGGGGTGAGGAACACTGAAGCTTTCTTT
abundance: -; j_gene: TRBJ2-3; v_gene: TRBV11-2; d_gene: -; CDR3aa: CASSLPQGGDTQYF; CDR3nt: TGTGCCAGCAGCTTACCCCAGGGAGGAGATACGCAGTATTTT
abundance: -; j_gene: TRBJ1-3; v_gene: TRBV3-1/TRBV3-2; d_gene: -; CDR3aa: CASSQAGYGNTIYF; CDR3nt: TGTGCCAGCAGCCAAGCGGGGTATGGAAACACCATATATTTT
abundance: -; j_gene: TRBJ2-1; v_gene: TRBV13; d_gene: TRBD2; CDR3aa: CASSAGSGGWDNEQFF; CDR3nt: TGTGCCAGCAGCGCCGGTAGCGGGGGGTGGGACAATGAGCAGTTCTTC
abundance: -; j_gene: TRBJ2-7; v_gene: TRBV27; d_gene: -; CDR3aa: CATRFKGSYEQYF; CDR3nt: TGTGCCACTCGTTTTAAGGGGTCCTACGAGCAGTACTTC
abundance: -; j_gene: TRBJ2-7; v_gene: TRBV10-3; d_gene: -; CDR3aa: CAISQGNGEQYF; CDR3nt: TGTGCCATCAGTCAGGGGAACGGCGAGCAGTACTTC
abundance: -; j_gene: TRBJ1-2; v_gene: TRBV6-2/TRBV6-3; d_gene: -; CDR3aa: CASSYSARGSYGYTF; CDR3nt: TGTGCCAGCAGTTACTCGGCCAGAGGAAGCTATGGCTACACCTTC
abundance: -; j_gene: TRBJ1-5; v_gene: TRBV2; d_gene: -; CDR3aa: CASSDSIKDQPQHF; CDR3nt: TGTGCCAGCAGTGATAGTATTAAAGATCAGCCCCAGCATTTT
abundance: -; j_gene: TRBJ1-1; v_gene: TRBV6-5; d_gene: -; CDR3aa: CASRSSGQMNTEAFF; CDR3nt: TGTGCCAGCAGGAGCTCCGGACAGATGAACACTGAAGCTTTCTTT
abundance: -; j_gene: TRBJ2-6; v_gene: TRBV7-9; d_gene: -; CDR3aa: CASSYRPGGHSGANVLTF; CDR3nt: TGTGCCAGCAGTTACCGACCGGGGGGCCACTCTGGGGCCAACGTCCTGACTTTC
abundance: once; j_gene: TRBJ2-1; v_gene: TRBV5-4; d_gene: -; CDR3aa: CASSLKAGGSSYNEQFF; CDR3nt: TGTGCCAGCAGCTTGAAGGCAGGAGGAAGCTCCTACAATGAGCAGTTCTTC
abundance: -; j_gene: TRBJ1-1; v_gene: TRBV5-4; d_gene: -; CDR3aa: CASSLRRDTEAFF; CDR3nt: TGTGCCAGCAGCTTGCGGAGGGACACTGAAGCTTTCTTT
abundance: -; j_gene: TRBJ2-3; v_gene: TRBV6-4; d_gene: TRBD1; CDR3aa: CASSTGTGGVDTQYF; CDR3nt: TGTGCCAGCAGTACCGGGACAGGGGGCGTAGATACGCAGTATTTT
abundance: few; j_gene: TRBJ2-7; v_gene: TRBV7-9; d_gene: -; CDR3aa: CASMGGLWEQYF; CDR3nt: TGTGCCAGCATGGGGGGGCTTTGGGAGCAGTACTTC
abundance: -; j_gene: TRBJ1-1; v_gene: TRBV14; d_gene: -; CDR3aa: CASSLLSGTEAFF; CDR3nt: TGTGCCAGCAGCCTTCTATCGGGCACTGAAGCTTTCTTT
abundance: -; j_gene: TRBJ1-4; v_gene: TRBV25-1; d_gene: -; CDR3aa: CASSVTGPKIEKLFF; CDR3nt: TGTGCCAGCAGTGTGACAGGCCCAAAAATCGAAAAACTGTTTTTT
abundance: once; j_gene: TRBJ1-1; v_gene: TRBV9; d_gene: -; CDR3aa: CASSVVMGSEKAFF; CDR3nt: TGTGCCAGCAGCGTAGTTATGGGCAGTGAAAAAGCTTTCTTT
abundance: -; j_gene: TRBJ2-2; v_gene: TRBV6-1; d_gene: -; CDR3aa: CASSDRENTGELFF; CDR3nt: TGTGCCAGCAGTGACAGGGAGAACACCGGGGAGCTGTTTTTT
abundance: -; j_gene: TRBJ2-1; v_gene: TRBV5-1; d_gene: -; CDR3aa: CASSLEVDNEQFF; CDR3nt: TGCGCCAGCAGCTTGGAGGTGGACAATGAGCAGTTCTTC
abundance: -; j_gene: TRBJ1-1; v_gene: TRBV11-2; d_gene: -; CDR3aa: CASRDYREDTEAFF; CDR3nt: TGTGCCAGCAGGGATTACAGGGAAGACACTGAAGCTTTCTTT
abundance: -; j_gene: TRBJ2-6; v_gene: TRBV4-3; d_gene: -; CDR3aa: CASSQGSRVSANVLTF; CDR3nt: TGCGCCAGCAGCCAAGGGAGCAGGGTCTCAGCCAACGTCCTGACTTTC
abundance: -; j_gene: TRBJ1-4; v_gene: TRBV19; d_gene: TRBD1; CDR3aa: CATKGAGGNVFEKLFF; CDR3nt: TGTGCCACCAAGGGGGCAGGGGGGAACGTTTTTGAAAAACTGTTTTTT
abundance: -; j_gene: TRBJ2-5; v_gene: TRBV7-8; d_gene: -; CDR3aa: CASSFNPPRTAQETQYF; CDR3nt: TGTGCCAGCAGCTTTAACCCCCCAAGGACAGCCCAAGAGACCCAGTACTTC
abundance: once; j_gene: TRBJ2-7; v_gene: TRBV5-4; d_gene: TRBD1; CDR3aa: CASSSWTGSDYEQYF; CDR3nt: TGTGCCAGCAGCTCGTGGACAGGTTCAGACTACGAGCAGTACTTC
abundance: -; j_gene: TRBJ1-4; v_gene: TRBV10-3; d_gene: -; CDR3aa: CAISEGPTNEKLFF; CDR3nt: TGTGCCATCAGTGAGGGGCCCACTAATGAAAAACTGTTTTTT
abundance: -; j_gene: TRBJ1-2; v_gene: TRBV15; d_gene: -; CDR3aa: CATSRDKVTALYTF; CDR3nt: TGTGCCACCAGCAGAGATAAGGTGACCGCCCTTTACACCTTC
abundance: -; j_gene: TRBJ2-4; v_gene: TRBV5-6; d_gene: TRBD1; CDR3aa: CASSLGQGTKNIQYF; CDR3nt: TGTGCCAGCAGCTTGGGACAGGGGACCAAAAACATTCAGTACTTC
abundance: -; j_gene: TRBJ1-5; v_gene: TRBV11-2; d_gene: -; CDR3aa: CASSLRDQPQHF; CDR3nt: TGTGCCAGCAGCCTGAGGGATCAGCCCCAGCATTTT
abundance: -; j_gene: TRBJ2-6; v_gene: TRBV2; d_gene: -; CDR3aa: CASIWGQGSGANVLTF; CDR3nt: TGTGCCAGCATTTGGGGTCAGGGCTCTGGGGCCAACGTCCTGACTTTC
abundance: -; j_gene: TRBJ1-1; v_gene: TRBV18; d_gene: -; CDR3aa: CASSPLGFTEAFF; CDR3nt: TGTGCCAGCTCACCCTTGGGCTTCACTGAAGCTTTCTTT
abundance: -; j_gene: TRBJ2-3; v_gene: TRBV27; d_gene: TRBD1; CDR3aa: CASSWGQSTDTQYF; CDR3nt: TGTGCCAGCAGCTGGGGACAGAGCACAGATACGCAGTATTTT
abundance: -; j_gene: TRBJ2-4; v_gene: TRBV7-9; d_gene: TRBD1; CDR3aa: CASSLGQGAFWVAKNIQYF; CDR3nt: TGTGCCAGCAGCTTAGGGCAGGGGGCGTTTTGGGTAGCCAAAAACATTCAGTACTTC
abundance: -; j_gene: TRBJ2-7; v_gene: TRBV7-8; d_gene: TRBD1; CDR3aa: CASSFMTGGYEQYF; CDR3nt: TGTGCCAGCAGCTTTATGACAGGGGGCTACGAGCAGTACTTC
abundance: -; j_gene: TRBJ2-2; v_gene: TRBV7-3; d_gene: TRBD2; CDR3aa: CASSLKRLAENTGELFF; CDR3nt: TGTGCCAGCAGCTTAAAGAGACTAGCGGAAAACACCGGGGAGCTGTTTTTT
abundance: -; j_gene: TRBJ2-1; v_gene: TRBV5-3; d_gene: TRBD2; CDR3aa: CARSLTTSGGPHNEQFF; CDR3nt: TGTGCCAGAAGCCTTACGACTAGCGGGGGTCCCCACAATGAGCAGTTCTTC
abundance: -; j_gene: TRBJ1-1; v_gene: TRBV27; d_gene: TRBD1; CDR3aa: CASRQTGGRTEAFF; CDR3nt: TGTGCCAGCAGGCAGACAGGGGGTCGGACTGAAGCTTTCTTT
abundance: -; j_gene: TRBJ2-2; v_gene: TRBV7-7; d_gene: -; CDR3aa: CATQGGESTGELFF; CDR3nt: TGTGCTACCCAAGGGGGGGAGTCCACCGGGGAGCTGTTTTTT
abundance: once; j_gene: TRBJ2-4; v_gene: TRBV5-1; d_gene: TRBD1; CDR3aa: CASSDQGAWNIQYF; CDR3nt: TGCGCCAGCAGCGACCAGGGGGCATGGAACATTCAGTACTTC
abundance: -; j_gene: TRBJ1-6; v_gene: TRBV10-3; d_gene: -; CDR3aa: CATRTRESSYNSPLHF; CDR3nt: TGTGCCACCCGGACACGAGAAAGCTCCTATAATTCACCCCTCCACTTT
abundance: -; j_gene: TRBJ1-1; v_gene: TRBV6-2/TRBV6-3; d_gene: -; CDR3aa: CASSTEQPHTEAFF; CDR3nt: TGTGCCAGCAGTACTGAACAACCCCACACTGAAGCTTTCTTT
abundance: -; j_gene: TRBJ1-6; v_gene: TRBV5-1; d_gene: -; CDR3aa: CASSFEGSSPLHF; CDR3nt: TGCGCCAGCAGCTTCGAGGGTAGTTCACCCCTCCACTTT